This T cell receptor beta chain was profiled in a study of technical replicates of blood from a few donors. Trimming took 5 bases from V and 4 from J, leaving 11 bases between them. Germline V lookup: CDR1 MNHNS, CDR2 SASEGT. The CDR3 covers 13 residues. Generated by immunoSEQ multiplex PCR, the TCRdb table keeps only in-frame clones and is missing some. Of under 85,000 clones listed, approximately 92% are singletons. This TCR derives from a human donor in good health. Sequencing was done on a sample of T cells isolated from PBMCs. The V and J genes are TRBV6-1 and TRBJ1-1, with D possibly TRBD1 on 6 matching bases. The CDR3 DNA follows: TGTGCCAGCAGTACGGGACACAGCACTGAAGCTTTCTTT. This sequence encodes CASSTGHSTEAFF.